This record looks at one T cell receptor beta chain sequence and its context. Its specificity is unknown. Some clones are missing from TCRdb's copy, which holds only in-frame ones; the method was immunoSEQ multiplex PCR. The repertoire consists of thousands of clones, with roughly 89% occurring once and the leading ten covering over 0.4%. The data stem from a study of follicular helper T cells after annual influenza vaccination. General observations from the study: Rare clonotypes were missed; only 10-20% of cells gave TCRB.

Regarding time point: 2015-2016 season, pre-vaccination. Cells are cTfh (non-naive CD4+CXCR5+PD-1+), split by ICOS and CD38 into double-positive or double-negative. The germline V and J ends were trimmed by 9 bases and 2 bases, with 17 bases remaining between them. This CDR3 has 15 amino acids. The germline CDR1 and CDR2 sequences are SGDLS and YYNGEE. The sequence derives from an adult who received the influenza vaccine. The chain carries TRBV9 and TRBJ2-2, with no clear D. Sequencing used CXCR5+ CD38- circulating T follicular helper cells from blood, obtained on the day of influenza vaccination. The subset denotes: circulating Tfh, non-naive CD4+CXCR5+PD-1+ (ICOS+CD38+ or ICOS-CD38-). CDR3: CANRCLLSNTGELFF. CDR3 nucleotides: TGTGCCAACCGATGTTTACTTAGCAACACCGGGGAGCTGTTTTTT. Together with reference TRBV9 and TRBJ2-2, the CDR3 gives the full variable domain: DSGVTQTPKHLITATGQRVTLRCSPRSGDLSVYWYQQSLDQGLQFLIQYYNGEERAKGNILERFSAQQFPDLHSELNLSSLELGDSALYFCANRCLLSNTGELFFGEGSRLTVL.